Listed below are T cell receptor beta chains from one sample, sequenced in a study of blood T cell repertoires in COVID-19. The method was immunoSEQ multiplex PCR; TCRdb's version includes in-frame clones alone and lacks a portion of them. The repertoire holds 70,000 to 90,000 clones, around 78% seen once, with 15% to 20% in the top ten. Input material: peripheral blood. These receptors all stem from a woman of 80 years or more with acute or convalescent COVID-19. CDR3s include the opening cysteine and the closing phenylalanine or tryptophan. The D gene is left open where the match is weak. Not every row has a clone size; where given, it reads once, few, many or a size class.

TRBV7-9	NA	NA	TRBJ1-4	CASSPLGGSLPFF	TGTGCCAGCAGCCCCCTCGGGGGTTCTTTACCGTTTTTT
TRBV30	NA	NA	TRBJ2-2	CAWSVRRSGELFF	TGTGCCTGGAGTGTAAGGAGATCCGGGGAGCTGTTTTTT
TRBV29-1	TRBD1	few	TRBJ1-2	CSVADRGYGYTF	TGCAGCGTTGCGGACAGGGGCTATGGCTACACCTTC
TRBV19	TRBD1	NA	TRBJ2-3	CASAGGLITDTQYF	TGTGCCAGTGCAGGGGGCCTAATAACAGATACGCAGTATTTT
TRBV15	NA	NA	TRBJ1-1	CATREVGTANTEAFF	TGTGCCACCAGAGAGGTTGGGACTGCGAACACTGAAGCTTTCTTT
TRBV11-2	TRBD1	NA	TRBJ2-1	CASSRGQAAYNEQFF	TGTGCCAGCAGCCGAGGACAGGCAGCCTACAATGAGCAGTTCTTC
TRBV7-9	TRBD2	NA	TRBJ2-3	CASSVTSGTTDTQYF	TGTGCCAGCAGCGTGACTAGCGGGACTACAGATACGCAGTATTTT
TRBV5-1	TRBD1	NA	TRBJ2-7	CASSPADRGYEQYF	TGCGCCAGCAGTCCAGCGGACAGGGGCTACGAGCAGTACTTC
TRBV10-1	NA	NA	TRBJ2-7	CASSEHPGNEQYF	TGCGCCAGCAGTGAGCATCCAGGGAACGAGCAGTACTTC
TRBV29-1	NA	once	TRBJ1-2	CSVVRGGGGGYTF	TGCAGCGTCGTGCGAGGCGGAGGAGGGGGCTACACCTTC
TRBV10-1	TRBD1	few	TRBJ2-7	CASSESRTGSYEQYF	TGCGCCAGCAGTGAGTCGAGGACAGGGTCCTACGAGCAGTACTTC
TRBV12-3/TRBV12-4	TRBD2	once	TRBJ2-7	CASSLGGEQYF	TGTGCCAGCAGTTTGGGGGGGGAGCAGTACTTC
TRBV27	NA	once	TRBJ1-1	CASRLGGTEAFF	TGTGCCAGCAGGCTCGGGGGGACTGAAGCTTTCTTT
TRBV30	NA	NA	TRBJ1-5	CAWSEVLGGNQPQHF	TGTGCCTGGAGTGAGGTGCTCGGAGGCAATCAGCCCCAGCATTTT
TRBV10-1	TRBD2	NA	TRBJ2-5	CAYRGGLQETQYF	TGCGCCTACCGGGGGGGGCTACAAGAGACCCAGTACTTC
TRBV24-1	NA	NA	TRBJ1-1	CATSAGVEMSTEAFF	TGTGCCACCAGTGCAGGGGTAGAAATGTCAACTGAAGCTTTCTTT
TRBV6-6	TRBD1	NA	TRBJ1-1	CASSNGQGNTEAFF	TGTGCCAGCAGTAACGGACAGGGGAACACTGAAGCTTTCTTT
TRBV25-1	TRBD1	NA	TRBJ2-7	CASSDRGYEQYF	TGTGCCAGCAGCGACAGGGGCTACGAGCAGTACTTC
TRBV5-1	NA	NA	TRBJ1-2	CASSYQDYGYTF	TGCGCCAGCAGCTATCAGGACTATGGCTACACCTTC
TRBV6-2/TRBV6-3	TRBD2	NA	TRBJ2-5	CASSRRNFGGETQYF	TGTGCCAGCAGCCGACGTAATTTCGGGGGGGAGACCCAGTACTTC
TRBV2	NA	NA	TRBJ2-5	CASSEWELARETQYF	TGTGCCAGCAGTGAATGGGAACTAGCAAGGGAGACCCAGTACTTC
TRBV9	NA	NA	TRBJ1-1	CASSVALGTEAFF	TGTGCCAGCAGCGTTGCCCTCGGCACTGAAGCTTTCTTT
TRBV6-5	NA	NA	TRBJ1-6	CASEQGYNSPLHF	TGTGCCAGCGAACAGGGTTATAATTCACCCCTCCACTTT
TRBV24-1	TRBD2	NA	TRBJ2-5	CATSDTLAGVETQYF	TGTGCCACCAGTGATACCTTAGCGGGAGTAGAGACCCAGTACTTC
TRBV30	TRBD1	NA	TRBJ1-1	CAWSAVTGATEAFF	TGTGCCTGGAGTGCGGTTACAGGGGCCACTGAAGCTTTCTTT
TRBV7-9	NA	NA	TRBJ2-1	CASSLPYGEQFF	TGTGCCAGCAGCTTACCCTACGGTGAGCAGTTCTTC
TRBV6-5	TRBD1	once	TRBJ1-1	CATGTGATHAFF	TGTGCCACCGGGACAGGGGCAACGCACGCTTTCTTT
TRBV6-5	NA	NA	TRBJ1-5	CASKLSGGGNQPQHF	TGTGCCAGCAAGTTGAGTGGGGGGGGCAATCAGCCCCAGCATTTT
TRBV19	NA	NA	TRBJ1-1	CASSNSAWGLADTEAFF	TGTGCCAGTAGTAATTCGGCGTGGGGTTTAGCGGATACTGAAGCTTTCTTT
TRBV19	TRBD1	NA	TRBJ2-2	CASSIFSSRGRNTGELFF	TGTGCCAGTAGTATATTTAGCTCGAGGGGGCGAAACACCGGGGAGCTGTTTTTT
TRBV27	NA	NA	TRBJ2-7	CASSWNSPGDEQYF	TGTGCCAGCAGTTGGAACTCTCCTGGAGACGAGCAGTACTTC
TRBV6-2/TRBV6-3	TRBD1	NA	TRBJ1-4	CASSYGTGGAPTNEKLFF	TGTGCCAGCAGTTACGGGACAGGGGGCGCGCCTACTAATGAAAAACTGTTTTTT
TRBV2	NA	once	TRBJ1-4	CASSGGSHEKLFF	TGTGCCAGCAGTGGCGGTTCCCATGAAAAACTGTTTTTT
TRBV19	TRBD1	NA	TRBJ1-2	CASSKGTGYGYTF	TGTGCCAGTAGTAAGGGGACAGGGTATGGCTACACCTTC
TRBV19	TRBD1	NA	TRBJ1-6	CASSTGQLNSPLHF	TGTGCCAGTAGTACGGGACAGCTGAATTCACCCCTCCACTTT
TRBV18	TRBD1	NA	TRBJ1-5	CASSLGQSNQPQHF	TGTGCCAGCTCACTGGGACAGAGCAATCAGCCCCAGCATTTT
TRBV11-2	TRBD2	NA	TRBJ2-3	CASSLPASGFADTQYF	TGTGCCAGCAGCTTACCGGCTAGCGGGTTCGCAGATACGCAGTATTTT